This T cell receptor beta chain was retrieved from a study of T cell responses to AZD1222 COVID-19 vaccine (dated by TCRdb to about 2021). Broadly, across the study: AZD1222 recipients given second doses at about 4 weeks or at about 12 weeks were pooled, since spike-specific TCR depth and breadth were not found to differ between the two schedules. A total of 233 trial participants underwent TCR sequencing, of whom around 210 had received two doses of AZD1222 and roughly 26 had received two doses of the MenACWY control vaccine. Trial participants were enrolled into age subgroups of 18-55, 56-69 and 70-plus years, which contained around 150, 28 and 57 TCR-sequenced participants, respectively.

The CDR3 regions of human TCRbeta chains were analyzed by immunosequencing. Concerning the study's data processing: Repertoire TCRs were matched against a reference library of SARS-CoV-2-specific TCRs generated with the MIRA antigen-specificity platform. Breadth meant the fraction of unique TCRs that were SARS-CoV-2-associated, whereas depth meant the fraction of total T cells that were SARS-CoV-2-associated. Each spike-specific TCR was assigned to its reactive spike region and to a CD4 or CD8 class using the MIRA data. Log10-transformed breadth and depth values were compared by one-way ANOVA with Sidak's multiple comparisons tests. TCRdb took this table from immuneACCESS and kept in-frame rearrangements with V and J called. Such tables lack part of the clones; where checked against another copy, unresolved V genes explain under half of the gap, and the rest is unexplained. The DNA gave D and trimming, while V, J and clone size come from that table. The sample table lists 130,000 to 150,000 clones, about 92% of them with a count of one. Of the sample, around 1.9% is held by the ten largest clones.

What the authors observed across the whole study: Because no day 14 peak-response samples were available, the repertoires could be characterized only after the peak T cell response. The whole spike protein was spanned by vaccine-associated CD4 TCRs, and dominant responses were seen in regions 160-218 and 743-854. Spike-specific TCR breadth and depth rose significantly after two AZD1222 doses compared with day 0 and with MenACWY recipients. In the small 56-69-year group, the increase in depth fell short of significance, most likely because of low power. Reportedly, almost half of the unique spike-specific TCRs recognized epitopes lying outside the regions that are mutated in the B.1.351 and B.1.1.7 variants. Participants were mostly white British, with more females than males. The authors suggested clonal diversity may have been underestimated. Conclusions about previously exposed vaccinees are limited because only a handful of AZD1222 recipients were SARS-CoV-2 seropositive at baseline.

Comment on this clone: Its specific antigen is unknown. The junction shows a germline mismatch at one end, possibly a read error.

Per the publication, the time point label means: baseline before first vaccination. Vaccinee samples came from UK trials COV001 and COV002, including a single-blind randomized controlled phase 2/3 trial of AZD1222 (ChAdOx1 nCoV-19) in healthy adults. Trial participant PBMC samples were collected at day 0 and day 28 after the second dose for TCRbeta chain sequencing. The source material was peripheral blood, sampled on day 0 of AZD1222 vaccination. The TCR was taken from an adult in good health.

For the CDR3, the sequence is CASSLGYNQPQHF. The DNA is as follows: TGTGCCAGCAGCCTAGGGTACAATCAGCCCCAGCATTTT. The rearrangement joined TRBV13 to TRBJ1-5, with no D gene named confidently. CDR1 and CDR2 (PRHDT, FYEKMQ) derive from the germline V gene (reference sequence). The CDR3 measures 13 amino acids from cysteine to phenylalanine. Only CDR3 DNA is held: 39 bases, read in frame from base 1.